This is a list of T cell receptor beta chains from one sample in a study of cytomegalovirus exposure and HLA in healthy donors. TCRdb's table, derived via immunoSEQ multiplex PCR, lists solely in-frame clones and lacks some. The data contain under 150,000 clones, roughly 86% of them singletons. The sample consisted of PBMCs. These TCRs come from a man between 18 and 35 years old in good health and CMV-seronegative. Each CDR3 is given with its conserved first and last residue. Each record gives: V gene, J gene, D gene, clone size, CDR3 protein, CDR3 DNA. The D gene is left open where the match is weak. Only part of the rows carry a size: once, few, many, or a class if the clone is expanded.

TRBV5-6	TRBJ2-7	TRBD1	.	CASSWDSSYEQYF	TGTGCCAGCAGCTGGGACAGCTCCTACGAGCAGTACTTC
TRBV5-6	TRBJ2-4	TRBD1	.	CASSLLGQGQNIQYF	TGTGCCAGCAGCTTATTGGGACAGGGGCAAAACATTCAGTACTTC
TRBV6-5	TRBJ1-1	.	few	CASSSRVISKEAFF	TGTGCCAGCAGTTCCCGGGTGATTTCCAAAGAAGCTTTCTTT
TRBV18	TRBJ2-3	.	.	CASSPPGQTDTQYF	TGTGCCAGCTCACCACCGGGACAAACAGATACGCAGTATTTT
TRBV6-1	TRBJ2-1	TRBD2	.	CASSHTSGGAGEQFF	TGTGCCAGCAGTCATACTAGCGGGGGGGCGGGAGAGCAGTTCTTC
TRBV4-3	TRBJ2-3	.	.	CASGRGTSLTDTQYF	TGCGCCTCGGGCCGGGGGACGAGCCTCACAGATACGCAGTATTTT
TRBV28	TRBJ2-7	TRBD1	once	CASSLRTGTLGGEQYF	TGTGCCAGCAGTCTCCGGACAGGGACCTTGGGTGGCGAGCAGTACTTC
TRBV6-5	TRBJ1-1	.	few	CASFTQGMAEAFF	TGTGCCAGCTTCACCCAGGGGATGGCTGAAGCTTTCTTT
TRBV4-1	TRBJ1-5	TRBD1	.	CASSQFFPGQGGQPQHF	TGCGCCAGCAGCCAATTCTTCCCGGGACAGGGGGGGCAGCCCCAGCATTTT
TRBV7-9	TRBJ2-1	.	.	CASSDQGNEQFF	TGTGCCAGCAGCGACCAGGGAAATGAGCAGTTCTTC
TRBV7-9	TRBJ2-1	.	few	CASSLVADEQFF	TGTGCCAGCAGCTTAGTGGCGGATGAGCAGTTCTTC
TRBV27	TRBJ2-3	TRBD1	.	CASSTTGTGADTQYF	TGTGCCAGCAGTACGACCGGGACAGGGGCAGATACGCAGTATTTT
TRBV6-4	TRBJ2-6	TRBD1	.	CASSPTGGASGANVLTF	TGTGCCAGCAGTCCGACAGGGGGCGCTTCTGGGGCCAACGTCCTGACTTTC
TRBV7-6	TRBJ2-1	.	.	CASSSPSREQFF	TGTGCCAGCAGCTCTCCCTCCCGGGAGCAGTTCTTC
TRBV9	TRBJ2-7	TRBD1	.	CASSVSDRGYEQYF	TGTGCCAGCAGCGTAAGTGACAGGGGCTACGAGCAGTACTTC
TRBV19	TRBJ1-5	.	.	CASSKQRSNQPQHF	TGTGCCAGTAGTAAGCAGCGGAGCAATCAGCCCCAGCATTTT
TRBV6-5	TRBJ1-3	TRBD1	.	CASSSKAQGIGNTIYF	TGTGCCAGCAGTTCTAAAGCACAGGGGATCGGGAACACCATATATTTT
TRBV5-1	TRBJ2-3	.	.	CASSLGEASTDTQYF	TGCGCCAGCAGCTTGGGGGAGGCTAGCACAGATACGCAGTATTTT
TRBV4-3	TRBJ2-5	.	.	CASSQARWETQYF	TGCGCCAGCAGCCAAGCACGGTGGGAGACCCAGTACTTC
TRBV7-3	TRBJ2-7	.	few	CASSPPVRTYEQYF	TGTGCCAGCAGCCCCCCCGTGAGGACCTACGAGCAGTACTTC
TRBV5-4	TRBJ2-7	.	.	CASSLDSGSYEQYF	TGTGCCAGCAGCTTGGATTCAGGTTCCTACGAGCAGTACTTC
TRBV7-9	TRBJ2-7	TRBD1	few	CASSHGTGSLSYEQYF	TGTGCCAGCAGCCACGGGACAGGGAGCCTATCCTACGAGCAGTACTTC
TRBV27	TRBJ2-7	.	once	CASSWTDGSFSYEQYF	TGTGCCAGCAGTTGGACAGATGGGTCCTTCTCCTACGAGCAGTACTTC
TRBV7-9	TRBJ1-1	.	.	CASSPGFPMNTEAFF	TGTGCCAGCAGCCCAGGGTTTCCCATGAACACTGAAGCTTTCTTT
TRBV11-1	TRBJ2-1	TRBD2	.	CASSPGASGNNEQFF	TGTGCCAGCAGCCCGGGGGCTAGCGGGAACAATGAGCAGTTCTTC
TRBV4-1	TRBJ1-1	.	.	CASSQEGRETFF	TGCGCCAGCAGCCAAGAGGGGCGTGAAACTTTCTTT
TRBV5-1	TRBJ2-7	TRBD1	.	CASSDQGASYEQYF	TGCGCCAGCAGCGATCAGGGGGCATCCTACGAGCAGTACTTC
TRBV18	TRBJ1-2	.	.	CASSPPSTGSHGYTF	TGTGCCAGCTCACCACCCTCAACAGGAAGTCATGGCTACACCTTC
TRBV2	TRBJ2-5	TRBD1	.	CASSGAPGGVGQYF	TGTGCCAGCAGTGGCGCACCAGGGGGCGTCGGCCAGTACTTC
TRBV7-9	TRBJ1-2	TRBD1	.	CASSFPGQRPYGYTF	TGTGCCAGCAGCTTCCCGGGACAGAGACCCTATGGCTACACCTTC
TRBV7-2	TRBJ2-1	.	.	CASSYGVGGRGNEQFF	TGTGCCAGCAGCTATGGGGTGGGGGGCAGGGGGAATGAGCAGTTCTTC
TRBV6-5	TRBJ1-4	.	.	CASSYSGGGNEKLFF	TGTGCCAGCAGTTACTCGGGTGGGGGGAATGAAAAACTGTTTTTT
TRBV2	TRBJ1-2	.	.	CASRDYRVDGGYTF	TGTGCCAGCAGAGACTACAGGGTAGACGGAGGCTACACCTTC
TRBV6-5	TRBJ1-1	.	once	CASSRGRTVGTEAFF	TGTGCCAGCAGTAGGGGTAGAACGGTGGGCACTGAAGCTTTCTTT
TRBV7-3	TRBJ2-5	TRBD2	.	CASSWGGGFQETQYF	TGTGCCAGCAGCTGGGGCGGGGGTTTTCAGGAGACCCAGTACTTC
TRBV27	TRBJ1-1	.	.	CASSENSMNTEAFF	TGTGCCAGCAGTGAAAACTCGATGAACACTGAAGCTTTCTTT
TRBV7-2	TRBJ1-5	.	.	CASSLAQRYSNQPQHF	TGTGCCAGCAGCTTAGCGCAGAGGTATAGCAATCAGCCCCAGCATTTT
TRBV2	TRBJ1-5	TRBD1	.	CASSAQGLNQPQHF	TGTGCCAGCAGTGCACAGGGGCTAAATCAGCCCCAGCATTTT
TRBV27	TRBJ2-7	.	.	CASRCQGCHEQYF	TGTGCCAGCAGGTGCCAGGGTTGCCACGAGCAGTACTTC
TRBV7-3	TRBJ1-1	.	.	CASSSSGVTEAFF	TGTGCCAGCAGCTCATCGGGGGTTACTGAAGCTTTCTTT
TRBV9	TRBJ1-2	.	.	CASSVNNKRPGERYGYTF	TGTGCCAGCAGCGTAAATAATAAGAGGCCAGGGGAACGATATGGCTACACCTTC
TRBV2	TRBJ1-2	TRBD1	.	CASRTEGARSGYTF	TGTGCCAGCAGGACGGAGGGGGCGAGAAGTGGCTACACCTTC
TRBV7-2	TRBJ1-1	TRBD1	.	CASTSGRGRGTEAFF	TGTGCCAGCACCTCAGGCAGGGGGCGCGGCACTGAAGCTTTCTTT
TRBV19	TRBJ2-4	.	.	CASSIPEDSLKNIQYF	TGTGCCAGTAGTATTCCCGAGGACAGCCTAAAAAACATTCAGTACTTC
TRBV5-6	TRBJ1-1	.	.	CASSLDGVNTEAFF	TGTGCCAGCAGCTTGGACGGTGTGAACACTGAAGCTTTCTTT
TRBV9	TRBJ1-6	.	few	CASSVGGFDSPLHF	TGTGCCAGCAGCGTAGGAGGGTTTGATTCACCCCTCCACTTT
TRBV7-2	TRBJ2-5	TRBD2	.	CASSLVLLAGGIEETQYF	TGTGCCAGCAGCTTAGTTTTACTAGCGGGGGGAATTGAAGAGACCCAGTACTTC
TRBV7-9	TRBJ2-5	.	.	CASSLRQGLETQYF	TGTGCCAGCAGCTTAAGGCAGGGGTTGGAGACCCAGTACTTC
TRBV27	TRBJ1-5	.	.	CASRPGLFSNQPQHF	TGTGCCAGCAGACCGGGACTTTTTAGCAATCAGCCCCAGCATTTT
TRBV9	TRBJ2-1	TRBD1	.	CASSVDYRGLVEQFF	TGTGCCAGCAGCGTAGACTACAGGGGGCTGGTTGAGCAGTTCTTC
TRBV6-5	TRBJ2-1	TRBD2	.	CASSLSGGRNEQFF	TGTGCCAGCAGTCTTAGCGGGGGGAGAAATGAGCAGTTCTTC
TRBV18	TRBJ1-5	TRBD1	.	CASSSGTGYQPQHF	TGTGCCAGCTCGTCCGGGACAGGGTATCAGCCCCAGCATTTT
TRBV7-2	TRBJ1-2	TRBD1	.	CASSLRDSNYGYTF	TGTGCCAGCAGCTTAAGGGACAGTAACTATGGCTACACCTTC
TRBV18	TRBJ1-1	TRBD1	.	CASSPTGDRNTEAFF	TGTGCCAGCTCACCTACAGGGGACCGTAACACTGAAGCTTTCTTT
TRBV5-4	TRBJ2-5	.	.	CASSPAGFGQETQYF	TGTGCCAGCAGCCCCGCAGGGTTCGGGCAAGAGACCCAGTACTTC
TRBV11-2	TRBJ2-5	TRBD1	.	CASSHDRVKETQYF	TGTGCCAGCAGCCACGACAGGGTGAAAGAGACCCAGTACTTC
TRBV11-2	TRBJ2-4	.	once	CASSTLEGAKNIQYF	TGTGCCAGCAGCACCCTGGAGGGGGCCAAAAACATTCAGTACTTC
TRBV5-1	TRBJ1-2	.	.	CASSLVPTGADKGGYTF	TGCGCCAGCAGCTTGGTACCGACAGGAGCCGATAAAGGCGGCTACACCTTC
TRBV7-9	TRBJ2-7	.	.	CASSFRTPYEQYF	TGTGCCAGCAGCTTTCGTACTCCCTACGAGCAGTACTTC